This T cell receptor beta chain was recovered during a study of CXCR3-negative and CXCR3-positive naive CD8 T cells (dated by TCRdb to the late 2010s). About the investigation overall: In total, about 130 million TRB reads were obtained, which works out to roughly 1.5 +/- 0.3 million reads per library. For the TRBV-TRBJ cluster analysis, the naive subsets came from roughly 5 donors, while the memory cells came from 3 donors. The diversity and physicochemical repertoire analyses included more than ten donors pooled from two independent experiments.

For every CD8+ T cell subset, over 250,000 cells were flow-sorted straight into RLT lysis buffer, and each subset was sorted in triplicate. Naive CD8+ T cells were defined stringently as CD45RO-CCR7+CD27+CD95- to exclude memory contaminants. Using standard density gradient centrifugation, peripheral blood mononuclear cells were isolated from buffy coats. Naive CXCR3-negative and CXCR3-positive CD8+ T cells were flow-sorted on a FACSAria III. Total RNA was extracted from sorted cells with an RNeasy Mini Kit. What the work shows at the level of the full study, not this receptor alone: Comparably high repertoire diversity was found in both naive subsets, whereas much lower repertoire diversity was found in memory CD8+ T cells. Compared with CXCR3-negative naive cells, CXCR3-positive naive cells had TRB CDR3s with higher hydrophobicity (lower Kidera factor 4), lower energy, and higher strength and volume indices. TRBV-TRBJ usage was similar between naive CXCR3-negative and CXCR3-positive cells from the same donor, while memory cells showed distinct patterns. Freshly isolated PBMCs were used for most assays because CXCR3 expression partially decreased after cryopreservation. Because surface CD5, which is linked to self-reactivity in mice, was comparable between the naive subsets, TCR interaction strength was also inferred from the physicochemical properties of TRB CDR3s.

A word on this clonotype: This clone's antigen is unknown.

The data were produced on a NextSeq 550. The Human TCR Profiling Kit (MiLaboratory) was used to make UMI-labeled 5' RACE TRB cDNA libraries. The full amount of extracted RNA was used for cDNA synthesis, and the full amount of resulting cDNA was used for PCR amplification. Libraries were prepared in parallel with an identical number of PCR cycles. As for the original processing: MIGEC and MiXCR extracted about 53,000 +/- 10,000 unique UMI-labeled TRB cDNA molecules per library, requiring at least two reads per UMI. An average of about 40,000 +/- 10,000 functional in-frame TRB CDR3 nucleotide clonotypes without stop codons was found per library. After downsampling to 5000 UMI-labeled TRB molecules per sample, diversity metrics such as normalized Shannon-Wiener and Chao1 were calculated in VDJtools. For the central five CDR3 residues, VDJtools calculated physicochemical properties weighted by clonotype size, namely interaction energy, strength, volume and Kidera factor 4. TCRdb reprocessed the reads, reporting each CDR3 protein sequence once and no DNA. The V and J calls, along with clone size, are taken from TCRdb and not from the paper's own processing. The table for this sample shows about 150,000 distinct CDR3 sequences. The top ten hold approximately 0.28% of the sample.

Sequences were obtained from naive CXCR3+ CD8+ T cells from blood. The cell subset or site label, read with the paper, signifies: CD45RO-CCR7+CD27+CD95- naive CD8+ T cells expressing CXCR3 (TNR3+). The TCR originated in a human donor in good health. Some clones in this sample may be carry-over from other donors' samples.

The CDR3 here reads CASSSGLAGGPTYEQYF. The chain employs TRBV19 and TRBJ2-7; checking the TCRdb D call of TRBD2 is not possible without DNA. Inclusive of the bounding cysteine and phenylalanine, the CDR3 is 17 residues long. The coding DNA is unavailable. CDR1 and CDR2, per the germline V gene (reference sequence), are LNHDA and SQIVND.